This T cell receptor beta chain was sequenced for a study of blood T cells in healthy people across ages. Study-level results: Among T cells, TCR beta diversity per million cells dropped roughly linearly as age rose. A conclusive naive versus antigen-experienced comparison was prevented by the unsorted PBMCs.

The CDR3 sequence is 12 residues long. The V and J ends lost 2 bases and 2 bases respectively, with 7 bases between them. Germline CDR1 and CDR2: DFQATT and SNEGSKA (reference sequence). PBMCs, at least 7 million per sample, were isolated. This clonotype has at least ten counts. Its specificity is unknown. Alongside a J-beta primer mix, a sample-barcoded 5' primer served in a second PCR lasting about 7 to 11 cycles. With 12 random nucleotides, a template-switch adaptor tagged each individual cDNA molecule. TCRdb recomputed calls from the 5' RACE reads with MiXCR, one row per CDR3 protein. This sample has about 670,000 distinct CDR3 sequences, with 52% found just once.

The TCR originated in a woman older than 75 in good health. Sequencing was carried out using blood. The chain uses TRBV20-1 and TRBJ2-7, with D uncertain. CDR3 in DNA: TGCAGTGCTAGAAACAGAGCCTACGAGCAGTACTTC. Its translation is CSARNRAYEQYF.